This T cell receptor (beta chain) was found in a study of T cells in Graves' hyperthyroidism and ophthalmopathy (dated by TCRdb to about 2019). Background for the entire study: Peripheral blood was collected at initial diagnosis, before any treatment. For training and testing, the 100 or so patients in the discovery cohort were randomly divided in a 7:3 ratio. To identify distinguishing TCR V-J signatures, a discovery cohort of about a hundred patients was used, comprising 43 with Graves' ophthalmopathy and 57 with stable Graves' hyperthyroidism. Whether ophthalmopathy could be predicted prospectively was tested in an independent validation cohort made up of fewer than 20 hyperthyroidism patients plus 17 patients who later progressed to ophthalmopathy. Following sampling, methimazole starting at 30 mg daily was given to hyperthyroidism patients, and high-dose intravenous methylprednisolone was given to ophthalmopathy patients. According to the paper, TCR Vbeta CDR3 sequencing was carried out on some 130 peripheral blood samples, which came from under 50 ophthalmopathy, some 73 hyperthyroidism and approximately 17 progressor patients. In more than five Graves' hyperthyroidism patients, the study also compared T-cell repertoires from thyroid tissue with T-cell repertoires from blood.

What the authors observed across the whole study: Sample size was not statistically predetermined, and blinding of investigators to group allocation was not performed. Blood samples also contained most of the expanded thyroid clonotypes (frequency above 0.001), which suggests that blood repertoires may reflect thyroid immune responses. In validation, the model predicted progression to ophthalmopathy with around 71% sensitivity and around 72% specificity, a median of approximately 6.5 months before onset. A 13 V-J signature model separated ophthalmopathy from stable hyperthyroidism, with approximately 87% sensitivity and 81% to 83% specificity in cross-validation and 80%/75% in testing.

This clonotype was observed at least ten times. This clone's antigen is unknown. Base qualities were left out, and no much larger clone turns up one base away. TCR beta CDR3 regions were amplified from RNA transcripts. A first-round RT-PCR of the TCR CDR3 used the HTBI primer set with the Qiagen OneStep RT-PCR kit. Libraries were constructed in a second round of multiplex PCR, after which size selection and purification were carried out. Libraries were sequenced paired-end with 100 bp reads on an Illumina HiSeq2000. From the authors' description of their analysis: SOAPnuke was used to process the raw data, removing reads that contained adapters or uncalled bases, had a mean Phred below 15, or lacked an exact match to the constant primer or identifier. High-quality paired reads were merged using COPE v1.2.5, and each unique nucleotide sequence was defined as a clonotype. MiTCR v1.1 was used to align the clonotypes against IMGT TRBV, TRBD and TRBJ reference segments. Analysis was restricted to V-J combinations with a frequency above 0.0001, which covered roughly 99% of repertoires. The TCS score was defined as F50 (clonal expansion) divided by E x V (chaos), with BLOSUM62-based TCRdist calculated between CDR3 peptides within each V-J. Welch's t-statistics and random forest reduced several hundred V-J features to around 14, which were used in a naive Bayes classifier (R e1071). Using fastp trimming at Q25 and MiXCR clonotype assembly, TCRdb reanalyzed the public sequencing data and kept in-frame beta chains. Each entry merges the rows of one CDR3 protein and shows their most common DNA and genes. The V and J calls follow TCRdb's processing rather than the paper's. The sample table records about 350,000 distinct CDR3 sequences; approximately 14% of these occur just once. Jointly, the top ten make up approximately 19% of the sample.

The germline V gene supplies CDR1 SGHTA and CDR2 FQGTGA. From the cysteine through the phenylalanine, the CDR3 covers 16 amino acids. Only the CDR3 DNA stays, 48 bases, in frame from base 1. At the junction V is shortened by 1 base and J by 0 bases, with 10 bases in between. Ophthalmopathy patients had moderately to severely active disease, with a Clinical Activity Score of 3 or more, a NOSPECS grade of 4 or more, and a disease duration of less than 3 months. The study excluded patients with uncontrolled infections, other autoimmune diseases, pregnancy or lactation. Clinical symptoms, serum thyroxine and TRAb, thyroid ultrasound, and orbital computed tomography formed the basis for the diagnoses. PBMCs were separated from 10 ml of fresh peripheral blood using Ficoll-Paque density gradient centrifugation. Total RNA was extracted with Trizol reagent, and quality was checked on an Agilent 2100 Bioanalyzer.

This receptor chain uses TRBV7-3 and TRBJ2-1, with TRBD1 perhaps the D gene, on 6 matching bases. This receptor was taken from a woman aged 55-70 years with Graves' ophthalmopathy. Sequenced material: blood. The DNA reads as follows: TGTGCCAGCAGCTTAAATTCGGACAGCTCCTACAATGAGCAGTTCTTC. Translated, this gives CASSLNSDSSYNEQFF.